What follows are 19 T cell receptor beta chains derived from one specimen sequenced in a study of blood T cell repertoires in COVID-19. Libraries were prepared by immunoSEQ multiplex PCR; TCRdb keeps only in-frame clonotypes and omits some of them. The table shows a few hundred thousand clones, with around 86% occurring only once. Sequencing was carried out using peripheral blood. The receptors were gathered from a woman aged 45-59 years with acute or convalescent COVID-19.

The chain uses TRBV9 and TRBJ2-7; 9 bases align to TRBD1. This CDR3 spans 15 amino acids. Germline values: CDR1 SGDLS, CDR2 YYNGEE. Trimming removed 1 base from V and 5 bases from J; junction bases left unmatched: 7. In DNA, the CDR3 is TGTGCCAGCAGCGTACAGACAGGGGGGTTGAACGAGCAGTACTTC. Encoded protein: CASSVQTGGLNEQYF.

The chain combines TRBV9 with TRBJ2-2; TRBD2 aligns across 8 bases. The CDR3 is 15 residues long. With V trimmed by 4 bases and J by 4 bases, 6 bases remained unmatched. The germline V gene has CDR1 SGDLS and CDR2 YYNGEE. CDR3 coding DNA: TGTGCCAGCAGCCTCAACCGGGAGGGCACCGGGGAGCTGTTTTTT. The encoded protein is CASSLNREGTGELFF.

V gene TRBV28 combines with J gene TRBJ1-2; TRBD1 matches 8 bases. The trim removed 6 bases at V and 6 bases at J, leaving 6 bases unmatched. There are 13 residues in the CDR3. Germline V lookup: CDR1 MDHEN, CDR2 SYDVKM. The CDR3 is CASRETGVHGYTF. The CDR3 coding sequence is TGTGCCAGCAGGGAGACAGGGGTCCATGGCTACACCTTC.

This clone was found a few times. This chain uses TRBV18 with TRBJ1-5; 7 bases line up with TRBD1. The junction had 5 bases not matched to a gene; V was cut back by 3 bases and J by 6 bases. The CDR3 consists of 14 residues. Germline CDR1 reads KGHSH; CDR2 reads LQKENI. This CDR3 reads CASSPGDRAQPQHF. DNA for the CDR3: TGTGCCAGCTCACCGGGCGACAGGGCTCAGCCCCAGCATTTT.

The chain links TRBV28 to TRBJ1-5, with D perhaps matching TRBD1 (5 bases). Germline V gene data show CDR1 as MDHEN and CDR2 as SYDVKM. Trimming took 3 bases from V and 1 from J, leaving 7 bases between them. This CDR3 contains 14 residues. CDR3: CASSLYRSNQPQHF. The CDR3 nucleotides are TGTGCCAGCAGTTTGTACAGGAGCAATCAGCCCCAGCATTTT.

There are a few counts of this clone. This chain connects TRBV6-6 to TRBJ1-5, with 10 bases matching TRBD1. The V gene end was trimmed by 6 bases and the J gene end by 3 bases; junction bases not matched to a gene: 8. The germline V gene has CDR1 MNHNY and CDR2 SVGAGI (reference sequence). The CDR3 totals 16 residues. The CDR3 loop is CASSLDGQGDNQPQHF. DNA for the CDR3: TGTGCCAGCAGCCTCGACGGACAGGGGGACAATCAGCCCCAGCATTTT.

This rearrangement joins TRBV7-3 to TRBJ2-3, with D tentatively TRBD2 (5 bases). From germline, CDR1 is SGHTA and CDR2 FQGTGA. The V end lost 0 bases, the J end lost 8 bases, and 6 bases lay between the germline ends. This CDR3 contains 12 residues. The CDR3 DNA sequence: TGTGCCAGCAGCTTAACGGGGAGTACGCAGTATTTT. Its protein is CASSLTGSTQYF.

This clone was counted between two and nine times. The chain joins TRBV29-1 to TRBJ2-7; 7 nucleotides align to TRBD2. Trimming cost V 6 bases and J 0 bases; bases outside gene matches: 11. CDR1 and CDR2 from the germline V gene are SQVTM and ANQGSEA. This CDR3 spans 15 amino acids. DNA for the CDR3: TGCAGCGTGTCCCCGGTGGCTAGCGGCTCCTACGAGCAGTACTTC. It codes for CSVSPVASGSYEQYF.

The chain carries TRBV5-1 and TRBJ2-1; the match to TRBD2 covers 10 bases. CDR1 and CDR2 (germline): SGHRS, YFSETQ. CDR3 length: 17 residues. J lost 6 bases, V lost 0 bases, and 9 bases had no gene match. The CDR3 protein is CASSLARLAGEPNEQFF. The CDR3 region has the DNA TGCGCCAGCAGCTTGGCACGTCTAGCGGGAGAACCCAATGAGCAGTTCTTC.

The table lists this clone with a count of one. The CDR3 is CASSLEGTVYVDEQFF. In DNA form, the CDR3 reads TGCGCCAGCAGCTTGGAAGGGACAGTATATGTCGATGAGCAGTTCTTC. The chain employs TRBV5-1 and TRBJ2-1, with TRBD1 matching over 7 bases. Trimming at V came to 0 bases and at J to 8 bases, leaving 11 bases not matched to a gene. The CDR3 loop spans 16 amino acids. CDR1 is SGHRS, CDR2 YFSETQ, per germline. The full variable domain, rest sourced from reference TRBV5-1 and TRBJ2-1, is KAGVTQTPRYLIKTRGQQVTLSCSPISGHRSVSWYQQTPGQGLQFLFEYFSETQRNKGNFPGRFSGRQFSNSRSEMNVSTLELGDSALYLCASSLEGTVYVDEQFFGPGTRLTVL.

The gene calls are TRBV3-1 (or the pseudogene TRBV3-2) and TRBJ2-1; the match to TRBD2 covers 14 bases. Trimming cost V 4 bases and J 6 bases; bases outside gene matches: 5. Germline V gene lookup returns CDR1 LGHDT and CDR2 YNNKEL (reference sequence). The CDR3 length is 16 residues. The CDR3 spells CASSRGLAGVGNEQFF. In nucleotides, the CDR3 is TGTGCCAGCAGCCGGGGACTAGCGGGAGTTGGCAATGAGCAGTTCTTC.

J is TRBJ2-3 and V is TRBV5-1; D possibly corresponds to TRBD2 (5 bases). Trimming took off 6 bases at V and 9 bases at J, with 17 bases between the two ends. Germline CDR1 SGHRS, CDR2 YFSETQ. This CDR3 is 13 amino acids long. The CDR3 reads CASNQLEADTQYF. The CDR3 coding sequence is TGCGCCAGCAACCAGCTTGAAGCGGACACGCAGTATTTT. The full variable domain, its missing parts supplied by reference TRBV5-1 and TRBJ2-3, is KAGVTQTPRYLIKTRGQQVTLSCSPISGHRSVSWYQQTPGQGLQFLFEYFSETQRNKGNFPGRFSGRQFSNSRSEMNVSTLELGDSALYLCASNQLEADTQYFGPGTRLTVL.

The CDR3 protein is CASSLAGGPLNEQFF. The DNA for the CDR3 is TGTGCCAGCAGCCTAGCGGGAGGGCCGTTAAATGAGCAGTTCTTC. V and J are TRBV28 and TRBJ2-1, with TRBD2 identical over 12 bases. This CDR3 region has 15 residues. Germline trimming cut 6 bases from V and 7 bases from J; bases unmatched to any gene: 7. CDR1 is MDHEN, CDR2 SYDVKM, per germline.

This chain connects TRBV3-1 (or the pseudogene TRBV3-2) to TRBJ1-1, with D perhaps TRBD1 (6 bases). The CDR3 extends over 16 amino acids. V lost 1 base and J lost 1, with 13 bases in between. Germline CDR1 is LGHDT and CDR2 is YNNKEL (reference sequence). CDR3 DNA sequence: TGTGCCAGCAGCCAAGTTTTTCCAGGGGAGAACACTGAAGCTTTCTTT. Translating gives CASSQVFPGENTEAFF.

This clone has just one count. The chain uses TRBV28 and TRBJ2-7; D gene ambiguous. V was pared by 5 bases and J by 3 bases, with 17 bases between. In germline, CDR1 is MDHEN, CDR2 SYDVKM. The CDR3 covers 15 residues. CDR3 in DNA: TGTGCCAGCAGTGAGCGTCGCGTCACCAGCTACGAGCAGTACTTC. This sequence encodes CASSERRVTSYEQYF.

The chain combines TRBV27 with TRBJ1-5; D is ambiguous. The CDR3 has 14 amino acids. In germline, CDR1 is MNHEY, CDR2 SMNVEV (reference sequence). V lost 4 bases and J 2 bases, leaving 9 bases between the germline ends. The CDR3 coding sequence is TGTGCCAGCAGTTCGGGGAAGGGCAATCAGCCCCAGCATTTT. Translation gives CASSSGKGNQPQHF.

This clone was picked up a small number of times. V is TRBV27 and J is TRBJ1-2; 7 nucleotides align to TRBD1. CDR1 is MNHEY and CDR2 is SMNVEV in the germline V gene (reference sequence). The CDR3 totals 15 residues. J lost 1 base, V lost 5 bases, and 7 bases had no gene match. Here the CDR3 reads CASSHRDSRNYGYTF. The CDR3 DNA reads TGTGCCAGCAGTCACCGGGACAGCCGTAACTATGGCTACACCTTC.

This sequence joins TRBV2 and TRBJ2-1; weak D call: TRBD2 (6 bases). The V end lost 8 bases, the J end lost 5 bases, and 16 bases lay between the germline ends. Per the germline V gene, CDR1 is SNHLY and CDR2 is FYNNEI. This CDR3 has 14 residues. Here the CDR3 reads CASHRGSWDNEQFF. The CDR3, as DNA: TGTGCCAGCCACCGGGGGAGTTGGGACAATGAGCAGTTCTTC.

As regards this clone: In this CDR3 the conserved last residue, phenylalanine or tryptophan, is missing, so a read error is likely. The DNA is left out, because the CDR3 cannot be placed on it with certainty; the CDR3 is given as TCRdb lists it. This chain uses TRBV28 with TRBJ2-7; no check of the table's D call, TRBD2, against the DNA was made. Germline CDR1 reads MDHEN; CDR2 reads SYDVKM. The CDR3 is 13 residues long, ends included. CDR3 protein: CASSLSLASGPSL.